Listed below are T cell receptor beta chains from one sample, sequenced in a study of blood T cell repertoires in COVID-19. Generated by immunoSEQ multiplex PCR, the TCRdb table keeps only in-frame clones and is missing some. The sample has about 38,000 clones; over 75% are singletons. Sequenced sample: peripheral blood. All receptors derive from a man between 65 and 85 years old with active COVID-19. CDR3s include the opening cysteine and the closing phenylalanine or tryptophan. A D gene is named only where the DNA matches it firmly. Size is stated for part of the rows, as once, few or many counts, or as a class when the clone is expanded.

D: TRBD2
V: TRBV7-2
J: TRBJ2-7
size: NA
CDR3: CASSLGAAGGEQYF
DNA: TGTGCCAGCAGCTTGGGCGCCGCGGGGGGCGAGCAGTACTTC

D: TRBD2
V: TRBV7-9
J: TRBJ2-3
size: NA
CDR3: CASSHSGSTDTQYF
DNA: TGTGCCAGCAGCCATAGCGGGAGCACAGATACGCAGTATTTT

D: NA
V: TRBV5-1
J: TRBJ1-4
size: NA
CDR3: CASSLEVFAVRQTAEKLFF
DNA: TGCGCCAGCAGCTTGGAGGTCTTTGCGGTGAGACAGACGGCGGAAAAACTGTTTTTT

D: TRBD2
V: TRBV4-2
J: TRBJ2-1
size: once
CDR3: CASSQPQLAGRYNEQFF
DNA: TGTGCCAGCAGCCAGCCCCAACTAGCGGGGCGCTACAATGAGCAGTTCTTC

D: NA
V: TRBV28
J: TRBJ2-1
size: NA
CDR3: CASRLYNEQFF
DNA: TGTGCCAGCAGACTTTACAATGAGCAGTTCTTC

D: NA
V: TRBV9
J: TRBJ2-1
size: NA
CDR3: CASSPLLGSSYNEQFF
DNA: TGTGCCAGCAGCCCCCTCTTAGGGAGTTCCTACAATGAGCAGTTCTTC

D: TRBD1
V: TRBV6-5
J: TRBJ2-7
size: NA
CDR3: CASTLRDRLYEQYF
DNA: TGTGCCAGCACCCTCCGGGACAGGCTGTACGAGCAGTACTTC

D: NA
V: TRBV18
J: TRBJ2-5
size: NA
CDR3: CASSKTQQETQYF
DNA: TGTGCCAGCTCAAAAACACAACAAGAGACCCAGTACTTC

D: NA
V: TRBV29-1
J: TRBJ2-1
size: NA
CDR3: CSVVGRGEYNEQFF
DNA: TGCAGCGTTGTGGGGAGGGGGGAATACAATGAGCAGTTCTTC

D: NA
V: TRBV7-9
J: TRBJ1-3
size: few
CDR3: CASRPTASGNTIYF
DNA: TGTGCCAGCAGACCGACAGCCTCTGGAAACACCATATATTTT

D: TRBD1
V: TRBV5-1
J: TRBJ2-7
size: NA
CDR3: CASSLPGTGSSYEQYF
DNA: TGCGCCAGCAGCCTGCCCGGGACAGGATCCTCCTACGAGCAGTACTTC

D: NA
V: TRBV11-3
J: TRBJ2-1
size: NA
CDR3: CASSIFSNEQFF
DNA: TGTGCCAGCAGCATCTTCTCCAATGAGCAGTTCTTC

D: TRBD1
V: TRBV3-1/TRBV3-2
J: TRBJ1-6
size: NA
CDR3: CASSQRTGAPDNSPLHF
DNA: TGTGCCAGCAGCCAAAGGACAGGGGCCCCTGATAATTCACCCCTCCACTTT

D: TRBD2
V: TRBV7-3
J: TRBJ2-3
size: NA
CDR3: CASSLRGSTSGRGNSDTQYF
DNA: TGTGCCAGCAGCTTAAGGGGTTCGACTAGCGGGAGGGGAAATTCAGATACGCAGTATTTT

D: NA
V: TRBV24-1
J: TRBJ2-2
size: NA
CDR3: CATSERGWSGAGELFF
DNA: TGTGCCACCAGTGAGAGAGGGTGGTCGGGCGCCGGGGAGCTGTTTTTT

D: TRBD2
V: TRBV15
J: TRBJ2-1
size: NA
CDR3: CATSSLAGGSYNEQFF
DNA: TGTGCCACCAGCAGCTTAGCGGGAGGGTCCTACAATGAGCAGTTCTTC